This T cell receptor beta chain appears in the sequencing data of a study of somatic mutations in cytotoxic T cells in rheumatoid arthritis (dated by TCRdb to 2017 to 2019). The study in broad terms: Before any treatment started and right after they were diagnosed, patients gave peripheral blood samples (roughly 31 ml EDTA). A FACSAria II or Sony SH800 was used to flow-sort some V beta antibody-stained T-cell populations at nearly 100% purity, and TCRB sequencing was also done on sorted V beta1+ cells. The study asked whether expanded CD8+ T-cell clones in newly diagnosed, untreated rheumatoid arthritis carry somatic mutations, and used TCRB deep sequencing to characterize clonality. For roughly 61 rheumatoid arthritis patients and 15 to 25 healthy controls, TCRB deep sequencing was carried out. Patients and controls did not essentially differ in median age, which was nearly identical between the groups. What the authors observed across the whole study: The largest CD8+ clone made up more than 20% of CD8+ cells in about an eighth of the 65 patients, and blood and synovial fluid shared several identical CD8+ TCRB sequences. CD8+ T-cell clonality in rheumatoid arthritis patients was not significantly different from that in age-matched healthy controls. Viral specificity could not be ruled out by absence from virus-specific databases, and the antigen targets of the expanded CD8+ clones remained unknown. An increase of CD8+ clonality with age was seen in patients (Spearman r ~ 0.53) but not in healthy controls. The slight TRBV07 underrepresentation in patients was not adjusted for multiple comparisons.

V and J are trimmed by 3 bases and 7 bases, and the gene matches miss 8 bases of the junction. Including cysteine and phenylalanine, the CDR3 has 14 amino acids. CDR3 DNA is the only sequence kept; it has 42 bases, read in frame from the first base. The germline V gene specifies LGHNA as CDR1 and YSLEER as CDR2. About this clone: The antigen it recognizes is unknown. No base quality information exists; no much larger clone differs at one position.

CD4+ and CD8+ cells were isolated by positive magnetic bead selection on an AutoMACS, and purity was checked by flow cytometry. Initial screening for clonal expansions relied on flow cytometry with a TCR V beta antibody panel, after which sorted CD8+ fractions underwent TCRB deep sequencing for characterization. Peripheral blood mononuclear cells were obtained using density gradient separation with Ficoll-Paque PLUS. DNA was extracted from CD4-enriched, CD8-enriched or PBMC samples with Nucleospin Tissue or Tissue XS kits and quantified with a Qubit 2.0 fluorometer. The immunoSEQ assay was applied to genomic DNA for TCRB CDR3 sequencing. The paper's processing steps were these. Patient CD8+ clones larger than 1% were compared against published virus-specific TCRB sequences, and only a few matched. Analyses were restricted to productive TCRB rearrangements. Clonality was expressed as a Shannon entropy-based productive clonality index, with each clone defined by a unique TCRB CDR3 sequence. Repertoire overlap between two samples was calculated from the template counts of each clone relative to total templates per sample. V-gene usage from TCRB sequencing and V-gene usage measured by flow cytometry were correlated (Spearman r of around 0.6). TCRdb limited this immuneACCESS table to in-frame rearrangements with V and J called. A share of clones is missing; checked studies link under half to unresolved V genes, and the rest is unexplained. V, J and clone size are those of that table, while D and trimming were read from the DNA. The sample has 3,900 or so clones on record, roughly two thirds of them singletons. The ten largest clones add up to under 40% of the sample.

The V and J segments used are TRBV4-3 and TRBJ1-1, with 7 bases in between that match TRBD1. Material: CD8+ T cells sorted from blood. This clonotype was obtained from an adult with rheumatoid arthritis. The CDR3 reads CASSQHQGEIEAFF. The bases are TGCGCCAGCAGCCAGCACCAGGGGGAGATTGAAGCTTTCTTT.